These 9 T cell receptor beta chains came from one sample sequenced in a study of radiation and T cells in renal cell carcinoma. The protocol was immunoSEQ multiplex PCR, while the TCRdb copy is restricted to in-frame clones and leaves out a portion. Among about 100,000 clones listed, approximately 80% were seen once. As for time point: blood 4 weeks post-SBRT, at nephrectomy. The treatment was: 15 Gy SBRT to primary tumor, nephrectomy 4 weeks later. The specimen was blood, collected from a patient whose treatment included radiotherapy and nephrectomy. Receptor source: a man aged 55-75 years with renal cell carcinoma.

The chain recombines TRBV28 with TRBJ1-2; 8 nucleotides align to TRBD1. The ends lost 3 bases at V and 7 bases at J; junction bases unmatched: 10. This CDR3 comprises 15 residues. Germline V gene lookup returns CDR1 MDHEN and CDR2 SYDVKM. Here the CDR3 reads CASSFDRVGQGGYTF. The CDR3 nucleotides are TGTGCCAGCAGTTTTGATAGGGTAGGACAGGGTGGCTACACCTTC.

The chain has TRBV2 and TRBJ2-1; 8 nucleotides agree with TRBD2. J was trimmed by 5 bases and V by 7 bases; bases with no gene match: 16. The CDR3 loop spans 17 amino acids. CDR1 is SNHLY, CDR2 FYNNEI, per germline. The DNA of the CDR3 is TGTGCCAGCAACCCCCTTCGAGCGGGAGTAGCGAACAATGAGCAGTTCTTC. Its translation is CASNPLRAGVANNEQFF.

The chain uses TRBV13 and TRBJ2-7, with D unclear. Germline loops: CDR1 PRHDT, CDR2 FYEKMQ (reference sequence). The CDR3 is made up of 12 amino acids. V lost 2 bases, J lost 7 bases, and 9 bases lay in between. CDR3 nucleotides: TGTGCCAGCAGCTTAAGTACGGGTGAGCAGTACTTC. Translated, it gives CASSLSTGEQYF.

The rearrangement links TRBV7-8 to TRBJ1-1; tentatively, D is TRBD1 (5 bases). Germline CDR1 reads SGHVS; CDR2 reads FQNEAQ. The CDR3 consists of 16 residues. V was pared by 0 bases and J by 0 bases, with 11 bases between. DNA of the CDR3: TGTGCCAGCAGCTTAGCGTCATCAGGGTTGAACACTGAAGCTTTCTTT. Translating it yields CASSLASSGLNTEAFF. Full variable domain (outside the CDR3, taken from reference TRBV7-8 and TRBJ1-1): GAGVSQSPRYKVAKRGQDVALRCDPISGHVSLFWYQQALGQGPEFLTYFQNEAQLDKSGLPSDRFFAERPEGSVSTLKIQRTQQEDSAVYLCASSLASSGLNTEAFFGQGTRLTVV.

The rearrangement links TRBV27 to TRBJ1-4; TRBD1 might be the D (6 bases). The CDR3 runs 16 residues. Looked up from germline, CDR1 is MNHEY and CDR2 is SMNVEV (reference sequence). The V and J ends lost 3 bases and 8 bases respectively, with 19 bases between them. The CDR3, as DNA: TGTGCCAGCAGTTTGGGGGCGCCAGGGGTCCAGGAAAAACTGTTTTTT. Its translation: CASSLGAPGVQEKLFF.

This clone was seen just once. The chain employs TRBV9 and TRBJ2-1, with 8 bases lining up with TRBD2. V lost 2 bases to trimming and J lost 0 bases; unmatched junction nucleotides: 1. This CDR3 comprises 15 residues. CDR1 is SGDLS, CDR2 YYNGEE, per germline. The CDR3 is CASSVSGSSYNEQFF. As DNA, the CDR3 is TGTGCCAGCAGCGTGAGCGGGAGCTCCTACAATGAGCAGTTCTTC.

V is TRBV11-2 and J is TRBJ2-5; TRBD2 agrees at 9 bases. CDR3 length equals 13 residues. Germline loops: CDR1 SGHAT, CDR2 FQNNGV. Germline trimming cut 9 bases from V and 1 base from J; bases unmatched to any gene: 3. Here the CDR3 reads CASAGGLQETQYF. The CDR3 DNA is TGTGCCAGTGCGGGAGGGCTCCAAGAGACCCAGTACTTC.

CDR3 nucleotide sequence: TGTGCCAGCAGCTCGACAGGGGGCCGCGGAGAGACCCAGTACTTC. It encodes CASSSTGGRGETQYF. The V and J genes are TRBV7-3 and TRBJ2-5; 10 bases match TRBD1. CDR1 and CDR2 (germline): SGHTA, FQGTGA. V lost 4 bases and J lost 4; bases outside the gene matches: 6. The CDR3 totals 15 residues.

The chain employs TRBV11-3 and TRBJ2-7; 8 nucleotides align to TRBD1. Germline loops: CDR1 SGHNT, CDR2 YENEEA. CDR3 length: 14 residues. The trim removed 5 bases at V and 6 bases at J, leaving 9 bases unmatched. The CDR3 bases are TGTGCCAGCAGCCCCCGGACAGGGTCAGGCGAGCAGTACTTC. It encodes CASSPRTGSGEQYF.